What follows describes a single TCR beta chain. This sample was taken from a study of blood T cell repertoires in COVID-19. The CDR3 covers 15 residues. CDR1 is SEHNR, CDR2 FQNEAQ, per germline (reference sequence). The V gene lost 5 bases and the J gene lost 2 bases, with 16 bases spanning the gap. Sequencing was performed with immunoSEQ multiplex PCR; in TCRdb, only in-frame clones are kept and a portion is missing. The data contain thousands of clones, 80% to 90% of them singletons. This chain links TRBV7-9 with TRBJ2-7; D is unresolved. The origin of this receptor is a human donor in a cohort sampled during active COVID-19. The donor label of this sample is uncertain. What was sequenced was peripheral blood. CDR3 protein: CASSPIHNVPYEQYF. The CDR3 DNA sequence: TGTGCCAGCAGCCCCATACACAATGTTCCCTACGAGCAGTACTTC.